The T cell receptor beta chain described here comes from a study of OX40 agonist ivuxolimab in advanced cancers. For the study at large: At doses from 0.01 to 10 mg/kg, patients were given intravenous ivuxolimab every 2 weeks.

About this clone itself: Its target is unknown.

Study findings and constraints: Expanded clones were, on average, more numerous among CD8+ T cells than CD4+.

Clones were sequenced by immunoSEQ multiplex PCR, and TCRdb holds only the in-frame ones, with some missing. The sample carries some 60,000 clones, about 90% recorded once. V was clipped by 1 base and J by 8 bases, with 11 bases between them. CDR3 size: 13 residues. Germline V gene data show CDR1 as SGHAT and CDR2 as FQNNGV. The sequence was collected from an adult with an advanced solid tumor such as melanoma, head and neck, liver or kidney cancer. The chain couples TRBV11-2 to TRBJ1-2; tentatively, D is TRBD1 (5 bases). The sequences come from CD4+ or CD8+ T cells sorted from blood, collected in a trial of the OX40 agonist ivuxolimab. CDR3 in DNA: TGTGCCAGCAGCTTAGCGTGGGAGGGGGGCTACACCTTC. Translation gives CASSLAWEGGYTF.